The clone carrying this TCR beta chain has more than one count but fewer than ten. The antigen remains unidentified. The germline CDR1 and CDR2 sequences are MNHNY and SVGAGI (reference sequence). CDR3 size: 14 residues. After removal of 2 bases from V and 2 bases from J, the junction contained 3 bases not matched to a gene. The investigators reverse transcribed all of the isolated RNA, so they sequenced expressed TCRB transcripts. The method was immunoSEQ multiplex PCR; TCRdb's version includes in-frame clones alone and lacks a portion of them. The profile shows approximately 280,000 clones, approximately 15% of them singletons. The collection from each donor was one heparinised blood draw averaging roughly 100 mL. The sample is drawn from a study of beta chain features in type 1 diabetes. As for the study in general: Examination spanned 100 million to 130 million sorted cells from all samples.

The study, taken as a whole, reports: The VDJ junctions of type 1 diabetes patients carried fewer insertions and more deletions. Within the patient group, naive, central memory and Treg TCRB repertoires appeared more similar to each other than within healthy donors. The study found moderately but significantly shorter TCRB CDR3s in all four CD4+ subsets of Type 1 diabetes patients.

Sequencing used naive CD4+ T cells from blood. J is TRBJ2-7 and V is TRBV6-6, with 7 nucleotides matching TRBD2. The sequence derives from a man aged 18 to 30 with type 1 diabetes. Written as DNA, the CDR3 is TGTGCCAGCAGTTACGGGGGGGTGACCTACGAGCAGTACTTC. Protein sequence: CASSYGGVTYEQYF.